These T cell receptor beta chains were read from a single sample in a study of persistence of HIV-infected CD4 T cells. Their recognized antigens are unknown. TCRdb's copy holds only in-frame clones and misses some; the assay was immunoSEQ multiplex PCR. The sample carries about 36,000 clones, more than 70% recorded once. The material sequenced was cultured CD4+ T cells from PBMCs, taken from a patient who received antiretroviral therapy. These receptors were obtained from an adult with HIV. The donor label of this sample is uncertain. Each CDR3 is given with its conserved first and last residue. Each record gives: D gene, clone size, V gene, J gene, CDR3 protein, CDR3 DNA. D genes are given only for firm matches. Clone size is shown for a subset of rows, as once, few, many or a class of expanded clone.

NA	NA	TRBV27	TRBJ1-5	CASSPYVQGHGQPQHF	TGTGCCAGCAGCCCCTATGTGCAGGGCCACGGACAGCCCCAGCATTTT
NA	NA	TRBV6-5	TRBJ2-7	CASRVSGPTYEQYF	TGTGCCAGCAGGGTTTCGGGACCCACCTACGAGCAGTACTTC
TRBD1	once	TRBV7-9	TRBJ2-4	CASSLSGTGIDKNIQYF	TGTGCCAGCAGCTTGTCCGGGACAGGGATTGACAAAAACATTCAGTACTTC
NA	NA	TRBV2	TRBJ1-5	CASSRGAGQPQHF	TGTGCCAGCAGCAGGGGTGCAGGACAGCCCCAGCATTTT
NA	NA	TRBV28	TRBJ1-2	CASSFSTQGPYGYTF	TGTGCCAGCAGTTTCTCGACACAGGGTCCCTATGGCTACACCTTC
NA	NA	TRBV5-1	TRBJ2-2	CASSLALFNTGELFF	TGCGCCAGCAGCTTGGCTCTCTTTAACACCGGGGAGCTGTTTTTT
NA	once	TRBV19	TRBJ1-4	CASSSPRGVDREKLFF	TGTGCCAGTAGTTCCCCCCGGGGCGTCGATCGAGAAAAACTGTTTTTT
TRBD1	NA	TRBV7-2	TRBJ1-5	CASSLQGRQPQHF	TGTGCCAGCAGCCTACAGGGGCGGCAGCCCCAGCATTTT
NA	NA	TRBV12-2	TRBJ1-1	CASRLESGRAFF	TGTGCAAGTCGCTTAGAATCTGGGCGGGCTTTCTTT
TRBD1	NA	TRBV20-1	TRBJ1-4	CSADRDEKLFF	TGCAGTGCTGACAGGGATGAAAAACTGTTTTTT
NA	NA	TRBV18	TRBJ2-2	CASSPTSARGELFF	TGTGCCAGCTCACCAACATCGGCGAGGGGGGAGCTGTTTTTT
TRBD1	NA	TRBV20-1	TRBJ1-1	CTGQGWTEAFF	TGCACCGGACAGGGATGGACTGAAGCTTTCTTT
NA	NA	TRBV5-4	TRBJ2-3	CASSLSPDRDRDTQYF	TGTGCCAGCAGCTTGTCCCCGGACAGAGACAGAGATACGCAGTATTTT
NA	NA	TRBV28	TRBJ2-3	CASQTPITDTQYF	TGTGCCAGCCAGACCCCGATCACAGATACGCAGTATTTT
TRBD2	NA	TRBV7-9	TRBJ2-3	CASSFGGVSTDTQYF	TGTGCCAGCAGCTTCGGGGGGGTAAGCACAGATACGCAGTATTTT
NA	NA	TRBV12-3/TRBV12-4	TRBJ1-2	CASSLRELKSYTF	TGTGCCAGCAGTCTCCGGGAACTGAAAAGCTACACCTTC
NA	NA	TRBV1	TRBJ2-2	CTSSQRGRDAGELFF	TGCACCAGCAGCCAAAGGGGGCGGGATGCCGGGGAGCTGTTTTTT
NA	NA	TRBV30	TRBJ1-1	CAWSVQYLNTEAFF	TGTGCCTGGAGTGTACAGTATTTGAACACTGAAGCTTTCTTT
NA	NA	TRBV6-2/TRBV6-3	TRBJ2-7	CASSRGGTLTGEQYF	TGTGCCAGCAGTAGGGGCGGAACCCTGACGGGAGAGCAGTACTTC
NA	NA	TRBV15	TRBJ1-6	CATSRAQGNNSPLHF	TGTGCCACCAGCAGAGCGCAGGGCAATAATTCACCCCTCCACTTT
TRBD1	NA	TRBV27	TRBJ2-7	CASSSYRQGAYEQYF	TGTGCCAGCAGTTCATACCGACAGGGGGCCTACGAGCAGTACTTC
NA	NA	TRBV10-2	TRBJ1-4	CASGGGNEKLFF	TGCGCCAGCGGGGGTGGGAATGAAAAACTGTTTTTT
NA	NA	TRBV6-5	TRBJ1-2	CAATYGLAGHGYTF	TGTGCCGCAACCTACGGCCTGGCGGGCCATGGCTACACCTTC
TRBD2	NA	TRBV15	TRBJ2-1	CATSSLAGGRIGYEQFF	TGTGCCACCAGCAGCCTAGCGGGGGGGCGAATTGGGTATGAGCAGTTCTTC
TRBD2	NA	TRBV7-9	TRBJ2-5	CASSLALGLAGQETQYF	TGTGCCAGCAGCTTAGCGCTCGGACTAGCGGGTCAAGAGACCCAGTACTTC
TRBD1	NA	TRBV2	TRBJ2-3	CASSGGQGASTDTQYF	TGTGCCAGCAGTGGGGGGCAGGGGGCTAGCACAGATACGCAGTATTTT
NA	NA	TRBV3-1/TRBV3-2	TRBJ1-5	CASSWGSRRDNQPQHF	TGTGCCAGCAGCTGGGGCAGCCGCCGGGACAATCAGCCCCAGCATTTT
NA	NA	TRBV7-3	TRBJ2-1	CASSLVDGFPYNEQFF	TGTGCCAGCAGCTTAGTTGACGGTTTTCCGTACAATGAGCAGTTCTTC
NA	NA	TRBV10-3	TRBJ2-7	CAISVQGPYEQYF	TGTGCCATCAGTGTCCAGGGCCCCTACGAGCAGTACTTC
TRBD1	NA	TRBV3-1/TRBV3-2	TRBJ1-4	CASSYDRAGFGKLFF	TGTGCCAGCAGCTATGACAGGGCTGGTTTTGGAAAACTGTTTTTT
TRBD1	NA	TRBV3-1/TRBV3-2	TRBJ2-7	CASRGQGLTYEQYF	TGTGCCAGCAGGGGACAGGGGCTAACCTACGAGCAGTACTTC
NA	once	TRBV5-5	TRBJ1-5	CASSLTPPVSSNQPQHF	TGTGCCAGCAGCCTTACCCCTCCCGTTTCGAGCAATCAGCCCCAGCATTTT
NA	NA	TRBV5-4	TRBJ2-2	CASSFRAKHTPKVAWELFF	TGTGCCAGCAGCTTTCGTGCCAAGCACACTCCTAAAGTGGCCTGGGAGCTGTTTTTT
TRBD1	NA	TRBV7-2	TRBJ1-6	CASSNTRQGAIGNSPLHF	TGTGCCAGCAGCAACACTCGACAGGGGGCCATAGGTAATTCACCCCTCCACTTT
TRBD1	NA	TRBV28	TRBJ1-2	CASSLGGGQGDYGYTF	TGTGCCAGCAGTCTAGGGGGTGGACAGGGTGACTATGGCTACACCTTC
TRBD2	NA	TRBV7-9	TRBJ2-3	CASSYQGGGSTDTQYF	TGTGCCAGCAGCTACCAGGGCGGGGGAAGCACAGATACGCAGTATTTT
NA	NA	TRBV6-5	TRBJ1-5	CASAGSSNQPQHF	TGTGCCAGCGCGGGGAGCTCCAATCAGCCCCAGCATTTT
NA	NA	TRBV7-3	TRBJ2-7	CASSFEGGREQYF	TGTGCCAGCAGCTTCGAAGGCGGGCGCGAGCAGTACTTC
NA	NA	TRBV5-4	TRBJ2-3	CASSVKGGGPTDTQYF	TGTGCCAGCAGCGTGAAGGGGGGCGGGCCCACAGATACGCAGTATTTT
TRBD2	NA	TRBV3-1/TRBV3-2	TRBJ2-7	CASTTSLAGGRYEQYF	TGTGCCAGCACAACCTCTCTAGCGGGGGGTAGGTACGAGCAGTACTTC
NA	NA	TRBV28	TRBJ1-1	CASIPSRGTEAFF	TGTGCCAGCATTCCCTCGCGGGGCACTGAAGCTTTCTTT
NA	NA	TRBV5-5	TRBJ1-4	CASSLAIRLNEKLFF	TGTGCCAGCAGCTTGGCCATAAGGCTAAATGAAAAACTGTTTTTT
NA	NA	TRBV2	TRBJ2-5	CASCRGGMIGGETQYF	TGTGCCAGTTGCCGGGGCGGAATGATAGGTGGGGAGACCCAGTACTTC
TRBD2	NA	TRBV19	TRBJ2-3	CASSIRGLAGGFTDTQYF	TGTGCCAGTAGTATCAGAGGACTAGCGGGGGGGTTCACAGATACGCAGTATTTT
NA	NA	TRBV5-4	TRBJ1-1	CASSVAGVAEAFF	TGTGCCAGCAGCGTTGCCGGGGTCGCTGAAGCTTTCTTT
NA	NA	TRBV7-9	TRBJ2-7	CASSFGPGHGYEQYF	TGTGCCAGCAGCTTTGGGCCGGGACACGGCTACGAGCAGTACTTC
NA	NA	TRBV4-1	TRBJ1-4	CASSQEFQQARDEKLFF	TGCGCCAGCAGCCAAGAGTTCCAACAGGCGCGTGATGAAAAACTGTTTTTT
NA	NA	TRBV5-1	TRBJ1-1	CASSLGVGLGTEAFF	TGCGCCAGCAGCTTGGGGGTCGGTCTGGGAACTGAAGCTTTCTTT
NA	NA	TRBV10-3	TRBJ1-2	CAIREIESGYTF	TGTGCCATCAGGGAAATAGAGAGTGGCTACACCTTC
TRBD2	NA	TRBV4-1	TRBJ2-7	CASSRHRSSGGAGEQYF	TGCGCCAGCAGCCGGCACCGCTCAAGCGGGGGGGCCGGCGAGCAGTACTTC
TRBD2	NA	TRBV2	TRBJ2-3	CASRSSGGSDTQYF	TGTGCCAGCAGGTCTAGCGGGGGTTCAGATACGCAGTATTTT
TRBD2	NA	TRBV4-1	TRBJ2-1	CASSQRPGLGVNNEQFF	TGCGCCAGCAGCCAACGACCGGGACTAGGAGTTAACAATGAGCAGTTCTTC
TRBD2	NA	TRBV27	TRBJ2-2	CASSLFTSGGASGELFF	TGTGCCAGCAGTTTATTCACTAGCGGGGGGGCCTCCGGGGAGCTGTTTTTT
TRBD1	once	TRBV18	TRBJ1-5	CASSPVQGVRQPQHF	TGTGCCAGCTCACCCGTACAGGGGGTGAGGCAGCCCCAGCATTTT
NA	NA	TRBV19	TRBJ1-5	CASSMSSLGRQPQHF	TGTGCCAGTAGTATGTCCTCCTTGGGGCGGCAGCCCCAGCATTTT
TRBD2	NA	TRBV5-1	TRBJ2-2	CASSKTGTSTSGELFF	TGCGCCAGCAGCAAGACCGGGACTAGCACTTCCGGGGAGCTGTTTTTT
NA	NA	TRBV15	TRBJ1-2	CATSRGDVSYGYTF	TGTGCCACCAGCAGAGGGGACGTTAGCTATGGCTACACCTTC
NA	NA	TRBV7-8	TRBJ2-7	CASTRTVRYEQYF	TGTGCCAGCACCCGCACGGTGCGATACGAGCAGTACTTC
NA	NA	TRBV2	TRBJ2-7	CASSVGGRDEQYF	TGTGCCAGCAGTGTAGGGGGTCGCGACGAGCAGTACTTC
NA	NA	TRBV12-3/TRBV12-4	TRBJ1-2	CASSWTVYGYTF	TGTGCCAGCAGCTGGACAGTCTATGGCTACACCTTC